This TCR beta chain was obtained from a study of Graves' ophthalmopathy and Graves' hyperthyroidism. The study, taken as a whole, reports: The model's ophthalmopathy progression predictions had approximately 69% sensitivity and 72.22% specificity. Researchers report that a 13-signature model separated ophthalmopathy from stable hyperthyroidism, posting almost 90% sensitivity and around 80% specificity.

The study amplified TCR beta CDR3 regions using RNA transcripts. An opening RT-PCR round employed HTBI primers and preceded a second-round multiplex PCR. One entry per CDR3 protein, called by TCRdb with MiXCR from the multiplex PCR reads. The sample holds about 240,000 distinct CDR3 sequences, approximately 42% seen once. Those donors who had ophthalmopathy presented with moderate-to-severe activity, a CAS of ≥3, a NOSPECS of ≥4 and a duration under 3 months. PBMCs were obtained from roughly 9 ml of fresh peripheral blood. The trim removed 3 bases at V and 7 bases at J, leaving 11 bases unmatched. The CDR3 is 14 residues long. Per germline, CDR1 DFQATT and CDR2 SNEGSKA (reference sequence). Regarding this clonotype: Its specificity is not known.

This chain joins TRBV20-1 and TRBJ2-5, with TRBD2 identical over 7 bases. Source material: peripheral blood. The origin of this receptor is an adult man with Graves' ophthalmopathy. The DNA of the CDR3 is TGCAGTGCTAGGGCCCGGACTAGTTTACGGACCCAGTACTTC. It encodes CSARARTSLRTQYF.